Below are 27 T cell receptor beta chains sequenced from a single sample in a study of cytomegalovirus exposure and HLA in healthy donors. Vbeta (60) and Jbeta (13) primers were used in the PCR. Some clones are missing from TCRdb's copy, which holds only in-frame ones; the method was immunoSEQ multiplex PCR. This table has around 180,000 clones, 80% to 85% appearing once. Specimen: PBMCs. These receptors came from a woman aged 18-29 years in good health and CMV-seropositive.

Remarks on this clone: Germline and junction disagree at one end, which may indicate a read error. Other DNA sequences in the sample encode the same CDR3. This chain uses TRBV6-6 with TRBJ2-1; a weak D match, TRBD2 (5 bases). The CDR3 is made up of 16 amino acids. Germline V gene data show CDR1 as MNHNY and CDR2 as SVGAGI (reference sequence). CDR3 sequence reads: CASSYGFGMPELEQFF. In DNA form, the CDR3 reads TGCGCCAGCAGTTACGGGTTCGGGATGCCGGAACTTGAGCAGTTCTTC.

This sequence joins TRBV6-5 and TRBJ1-2, with TRBD1 identical over 7 bases. Per the germline V gene, CDR1 is MNHEY and CDR2 is SVGAGI. J gave up 2 bases and V 0 bases, and 3 bases lay outside the gene matches. The CDR3 totals 15 residues. CDR3 sequence reads: CASSYSGQINYGYTF. The CDR3 nucleotides are TGTGCCAGCAGTTACTCGGGACAGATCAACTATGGCTACACCTTC.

This clone has just a few counts. The chain joins TRBV28 to TRBJ1-2, with 9 nucleotides matching TRBD1. Germline CDR1 reads MDHEN; CDR2 reads SYDVKM. This CDR3 contains 16 residues. V was clipped by 7 bases and J by 4 bases; unmatched bases: 13. CDR3 sequence: CASTLGTGQLSYGYTF. The CDR3 nucleotides are TGTGCCAGCACATTAGGGACAGGGCAATTATCCTATGGCTACACCTTC.

V and J are TRBV6-5 and TRBJ1-5; 8 nucleotides line up with TRBD1. This CDR3 region has 14 residues. Germline V gene lookup returns CDR1 MNHEY and CDR2 SVGAGI. J lost 7 bases, V lost 5 bases, and 7 bases had no gene match. The CDR3, as DNA: TGTGCCAGCAGTCAGGACAGGGTCGGGCAGCCCCAGCATTTT. Translating it yields CASSQDRVGQPQHF.

There are a few counts of this clone. This rearrangement joins TRBV27 to TRBJ2-1; the match to TRBD2 covers 8 bases. V lost 4 bases and J lost 4; bases outside the gene matches: 6. This CDR3 is 15 amino acids long. Germline V CDR1 and CDR2: MNHEY, SMNVEV (reference sequence). The CDR3 nucleotides are TGTGCCAGCAGTTCCCCGCTAGCGGGTTACAATGAGCAGTTCTTC. Its translation: CASSSPLAGYNEQFF.

The rearrangement joins TRBV5-1 to TRBJ1-1, with 9 bases aligning to TRBD1. Germline V gene sequence: CDR1 SGHRS, CDR2 YFSETQ. V shed 4 bases and J 5 bases; nucleotides not matched to a gene: 9. This CDR3 is 15 amino acids long. The CDR3 here is CASSRFTGGETEAFF. The DNA of the CDR3 is TGCGCCAGCAGCCGATTCACAGGGGGCGAAACTGAAGCTTTCTTT.

The chain uses TRBV11-2 and TRBJ1-2; a weak D match, TRBD1 (5 bases). Germline CDR1 is SGHAT and CDR2 is FQNNGV. Trimming stripped 2 bases from V and 5 bases from J, with 15 bases between. The CDR3 spans 15 residues. Here the CDR3 reads CASSLIARDLYGYTF. The CDR3 coding sequence is TGTGCCAGCAGCTTAATCGCCAGGGATCTGTATGGCTACACCTTC.

This chain links TRBV29-1 with TRBJ1-3; D is uncertain. CDR1 and CDR2 from the germline V gene are SQVTM and ANQGSEA. V was clipped by 8 bases and J by 0 bases, with 14 bases between them. There are 14 residues in the CDR3. The CDR3 DNA is TGCAGCCTTGGGCGGGAGGGCTCTGGAAACACCATATATTTT. It yields the protein CSLGREGSGNTIYF.

As for this clone: Other DNA sequences in this specimen translate into the identical CDR3. This rearrangement joins TRBV7-6 to TRBJ1-6, with 8 positions matching TRBD1. The CDR3 contains 20 residues. The V segment lost 6 bases and the J segment 0 bases; nucleotides outside the gene matches: 16. Germline values: CDR1 SGHVS, CDR2 FNYEAQ. DNA of the CDR3: TGTGCCAGCAGTCCAGGACAGGGACCGGGAACTAGCTCCTATAATTCACCCCTCCACTTT. Encoded protein: CASSPGQGPGTSSYNSPLHF.

Only one count was recorded for this clone. This chain joins TRBV5-1 and TRBJ1-4; D not certain. Per the germline V gene, CDR1 is SGHRS and CDR2 is YFSETQ. This CDR3 contains 14 residues. V gave up 3 bases and J gave up 6 bases, with 12 bases separating them. This CDR3 reads CASSYGDSDEKLFF. The CDR3 DNA is TGCGCCAGCAGCTACGGAGACTCGGATGAAAAACTGTTTTTT.

The genes are TRBV10-1 and TRBJ2-2, with 14 bases that match TRBD2. V shed 4 bases and J 5 bases; nucleotides not matched to a gene: 3. In germline, CDR1 is WNHNN, CDR2 SYGVQD (reference sequence). CDR3 length: 16 amino acids. The chain's CDR3 is CASSGGLAGVTGELFF. CDR3 bases: TGCGCCAGCAGTGGGGGACTAGCGGGGGTTACCGGGGAGCTGTTTTTT.

The chain is built from TRBV7-8 and TRBJ1-2; no definite D call. The CDR3 is 13 amino acids. Looked up from germline, CDR1 is SGHVS and CDR2 is FQNEAQ. The V end was cut by 3 bases, the J end by 6 bases, with 11 bases between. Here the CDR3 reads CASSLNKRDGYTF. In nucleotides, the CDR3 is TGTGCCAGCAGCTTGAACAAACGGGATGGCTACACCTTC.

The table lists this clone with a count of one. One junction end disagrees with the germline gene, perhaps due to a read error. This chain links TRBV6-5 with TRBJ2-6; D might be TRBD1 (5 bases). CDR3 length equals 15 residues. CDR1 and CDR2 (germline): MNHEY, SVGAGI. CDR3 loop: CASSYSGSGANGLTF. CDR3 sequence (DNA): TGTGCCAGCAGTTACTCGGGCTCTGGGGCCAACGGCCTGACTTTC.

This chain links TRBV5-1 with TRBJ2-6; the D gene is possibly TRBD2 (7 bases). This CDR3 is 16 amino acids long. The germline gives CDR1 SGHRS, CDR2 YFSETQ. Trimming removed 2 bases at V and 2 bases at J, with 11 bases between. The CDR3, as DNA: TGCGCCAGCAGCTTCTCGGGGGGCGCTGGGGCCAACGTCCTGACTTTC. This gives the protein CASSFSGGAGANVLTF.

The chain combines TRBV4-2 with TRBJ2-3, with 11 bases matching TRBD2. V was pared by 4 bases and J by 6 bases, with 3 bases of the junction left unmatched. CDR1 and CDR2 (germline): LGHNA, YNFKEQ. This CDR3 is 14 amino acids long. CDR3 nucleotide sequence: TGTGCCAGCAGCCTAGCGGGGGGGGGCGATACGCAGTATTTT. Its protein is CASSLAGGGDTQYF.

The rearrangement links TRBV19 to TRBJ2-5; D is unresolved. The V gene's germline CDR1 is LNHDA and CDR2 SQIVND (reference sequence). V lost 1 base to trimming and J lost 1 base, with 4 bases between them. The CDR3 sequence is 13 residues long. The CDR3 loop is CASSIALQETQYF. CDR3 DNA: TGTGCCAGTAGTATAGCTCTCCAAGAGACCCAGTACTTC.

The CDR3: CASSEYLTGWGSPLHF. As DNA, the CDR3 is TGTGCCAGCAGTGAATATCTGACAGGGTGGGGATCACCCCTCCACTTT. The chain is built from TRBV25-1 and TRBJ1-6; 7 bases are shared with TRBD1. CDR1 is MGHDK, CDR2 SYGVNS, per germline. The CDR3 extends over 16 amino acids. V lost 0 bases and J lost 10; bases outside the gene matches: 9.

The genes are TRBV29-1 and TRBJ2-1; D is ambiguous. Per the germline V gene, CDR1 is SQVTM and CDR2 is ANQGSEA. V was clipped by 8 bases and J by 5 bases, with 10 bases between them. The CDR3 consists of 11 residues. The CDR3 DNA reads as TGCAGCATACTCCCCCACAATGAGCAGTTCTTC. The encoded protein is CSILPHNEQFF.

On this clone itself: The same CDR3 can be traced to other DNA sequences in this sample. V and J are TRBV6-5 and TRBJ1-1; weak D call: TRBD1 (6 bases). The CDR3 covers 14 residues. V gave up 2 bases and J gave up 3 bases, with 10 bases separating them. Germline V lookup: CDR1 MNHEY, CDR2 SVGAGI. This chain's CDR3 is CASSYTEGDTEAFF. In DNA, the CDR3 is TGTGCCAGCAGTTACACCGAGGGGGACACTGAAGCTTTCTTT.

The V gene is TRBV13, the J gene TRBJ1-6; 9 nucleotides agree with TRBD1. Trimming removed 6 bases from V and 7 bases from J; junction bases left unmatched: 4. This CDR3 is built from 14 residues. Germline-derived CDR1 and CDR2 are PRHDT and FYEKMQ (reference sequence). CDR3 DNA: TGTGCCAGCAGTTACGGGACAGGGAATTCACCCCTCCACTTT. This sequence encodes CASSYGTGNSPLHF.

V is TRBV9 and J is TRBJ1-2; D is uncertain. The CDR3 totals 12 residues. Germline lookup yields CDR1 SGDLS and CDR2 YYNGEE. With 6 bases removed from V and 5 bases from J, the gap between germline ends came to 11 bases. The CDR3 spells CASNSRGYGYTF. The CDR3 bases are TGTGCCAGCAACTCTCGGGGATATGGCTACACCTTC.

This clone was recorded only once. The gene calls are TRBV10-3 and TRBJ2-3; 7 bases are shared with TRBD1. The ends lost 6 bases at V and 5 bases at J; junction bases unmatched: 11. In germline, CDR1 is ENHRY, CDR2 SYGVKD. This CDR3 has 15 amino acids. CDR3 sequence: CAIRVDDRAGDTQYF. CDR3 DNA: TGTGCCATCAGAGTGGACGACAGGGCCGGAGATACGCAGTATTTT.

The genes are TRBV7-2 and TRBJ2-6, with D possibly being TRBD2 (6 bases). V lost 1 base, J lost 4 bases, and 11 bases lay in between. CDR1 and CDR2 from the germline V gene are SGHTA and FQGNSA. The CDR3 covers 16 residues. This CDR3 reads CASSLVAGSGANVLTF. The CDR3 DNA follows: TGTGCCAGCAGCTTAGTGGCGGGGTCCGGGGCCAACGTCCTGACTTTC.

The chain combines TRBV7-2 with TRBJ1-6; 10 nucleotides agree with TRBD1. Unmatched junction bases numbered 6, after V lost 5 bases and J lost 8 bases. The CDR3 runs to 15 residues. Germline-derived CDR1 and CDR2 are SGHTA and FQGNSA. DNA of the CDR3: TGTGCCAGCAGCCGATCCGGGACAGGGGATTCACCCCTCCACTTT. It codes for CASSRSGTGDSPLHF.

This clone was seen more than once but under ten times. The rearrangement links TRBV5-1 to TRBJ2-3; 7 bases map to TRBD2. Per germline, CDR1 SGHRS and CDR2 YFSETQ. The V and J ends lost 0 bases and 3 bases, in that order; junction bases with no gene match: 4. This CDR3 region has 15 residues. The chain's CDR3 is CASSLEGRGTDTQYF. The DNA of the CDR3 is TGCGCCAGCAGCTTGGAAGGGCGGGGGACAGATACGCAGTATTTT.

This clone showed up just once. This rearrangement joins TRBV7-8 to TRBJ2-1; a weak D match, TRBD1 (5 bases). The CDR3 runs to 16 residues. CDR1 and CDR2 from the germline V gene are SGHVS and FQNEAQ. The ends were cut back, 4 bases at V and 2 bases at J, with 15 bases in the middle. CDR3 nucleotide sequence: TGTGCCAGCAGCTCCCCGCCCCAGGGTCCCTACAATGAGCAGTTCTTC. It specifies CASSSPPQGPYNEQFF.

This chain links TRBV5-1 with TRBJ2-5; 12 nucleotides align to TRBD1. Losses at the gene ends were 4 bases for V and 13 bases for J; bases not matched to a gene: 14. There are 15 residues in the CDR3. Germline V gene lookup returns CDR1 SGHRS and CDR2 YFSETQ. CDR3 DNA: TGCGCCAGCAGCCCTTGGGGGGACAGGGGGCAACTACGGTACTTC. This gives the protein CASSPWGDRGQLRYF.